A selection of T cell receptor beta chains follows, all from one sample in a study of T cells after yellow fever vaccination. TCRdb processed the 5' RACE reads anew with MiXCR; each CDR3 protein has one entry. The table records roughly 320,000 distinct CDR3 sequences, around 10% of them present only once. This material consisted of CD4+ T cells sorted from PBMCs, taken 45 days after the yellow fever booster vaccination. The source is a man aged 18 to 35 who received the YFV17D yellow fever vaccine. Each CDR3 is given with its conserved first and last residue. A D gene is named only where the DNA matches it firmly. Rows give clone size only sometimes, using once, few, many, or a class for an expanded clone.

v_call	j_call	clone_size	d_call	cdr3_aa	cdr3_nt
TRBV10-3	TRBJ1-1	few	NA	CAISGLGGGTEAFF	TGTGCCATCAGTGGACTTGGAGGGGGGACTGAAGCTTTCTTT
TRBV19	TRBJ2-3	few	TRBD2	CASSIDPPGSGALYTQYF	TGTGCCAGTAGTATAGACCCCCCTGGGAGCGGGGCGCTGTATACGCAGTATTTT
TRBV7-3	TRBJ2-5	NA	NA	CASSLLAGETQYF	TGTGCCAGCAGCTTACTAGCCGGAGAGACCCAGTACTTC
TRBV10-3	TRBJ1-5	NA	TRBD1	CAIGTGENQPQHF	TGTGCCATCGGGACAGGGGAAAATCAGCCCCAGCATTTT
TRBV5-1	TRBJ1-6	many	TRBD1	CASSPGQPNSPLHF	TGCGCCAGCAGCCCGGGACAGCCTAATTCACCCCTCCACTTT
TRBV5-5	TRBJ1-2	few	NA	CASSAGTTYGYTF	TGTGCCAGCAGCGCCGGGACAACTTATGGCTACACCTTC
TRBV7-2	TRBJ2-7	NA	TRBD1	CASSSQGEIYEQYF	TGTGCCAGCAGCTCACAGGGGGAGATCTACGAGCAGTACTTC
TRBV7-6	TRBJ1-1	few	TRBD1	CASSSVTGATEAFF	TGTGCCAGCAGCTCAGTGACAGGGGCCACTGAAGCTTTCTTT
TRBV4-3	TRBJ1-3	NA	NA	CASSQGRNSGNTIYF	TGCGCCAGCAGCCAAGGGCGCAACTCTGGAAACACCATATATTTT
TRBV15	TRBJ2-2	many	NA	CATSRGGLTKDTGELFF	TGTGCCACCAGCAGAGGGGGGCTTACCAAGGACACCGGGGAGCTGTTTTTT
TRBV7-2	TRBJ1-5	NA	NA	CASSYGQNQPQHF	TGTGCCAGCAGCTACGGACAGAATCAGCCCCAGCATTTT
TRBV27	TRBJ1-5	NA	NA	CASSTFQLQGVGNQPQHF	TGTGCCAGCAGTACTTTTCAACTACAGGGAGTAGGCAATCAGCCCCAGCATTTT
TRBV3-1	TRBJ1-1	few	TRBD1	CASSPRDRGLDTEAFF	TGTGCCAGCAGCCCCCGGGACAGGGGGCTCGACACTGAAGCTTTCTTT
TRBV4-3	TRBJ2-5	few	TRBD2	CASSRGTSGRGETQYF	TGCGCCAGCAGCCGAGGGACTAGCGGGCGTGGGGAGACCCAGTACTTC
TRBV4-3	TRBJ1-3	NA	NA	CASSQDLGAGNTIYF	TGCGCCAGCAGCCAAGATCTCGGGGCTGGAAACACCATATATTTT
TRBV12-3/TRBV12-4	TRBJ1-5	few	NA	CASSLGQLYQPQHF	TGTGCCAGCAGCCTAGGACAGTTATATCAGCCCCAGCATTTT
TRBV4-3	TRBJ1-4	once	NA	CASSQGSALGGGNEKLFF	TGCGCCAGCAGCCAAGGCAGTGCCCTCGGTGGGGGAAATGAAAAACTGTTTTTT
TRBV4-3	TRBJ1-4	few	NA	CASSQDRGSNGEKLFF	TGCGCCAGCAGCCAAGATAGGGGGTCCAATGGTGAAAAACTGTTTTTT
TRBV4-3	TRBJ2-3	many	NA	CASSRQLSTDTQYF	TGCGCCAGCAGCCGGCAGCTCAGCACAGATACGCAGTATTTT
TRBV4-1	TRBJ2-5	many	NA	CASSALGLRGRGRETQYF	TGCGCCAGCAGCGCATTAGGACTAAGGGGCAGGGGACGAGAGACCCAGTACTTC
TRBV9	TRBJ2-2	NA	NA	CASSVNTGELFF	TGTGCCAGCAGCGTTAACACCGGGGAGCTGTTTTTT
TRBV9	TRBJ2-5	NA	NA	CASSVGVYQETQYF	TGTGCCAGCAGCGTAGGGGTGTACCAAGAGACCCAGTACTTC
TRBV9	TRBJ2-1	NA	NA	CASSRMVGAPSREQFF	TGTGCCAGCAGTCGGATGGTGGGGGCCCCCTCGCGCGAGCAGTTCTTC
TRBV6-5	TRBJ2-2	few	TRBD2	CASSQPQRGGLSTGELFF	TGTGCCAGCAGCCAACCCCAGCGGGGGGGCCTTAGCACCGGGGAGCTGTTTTTT
TRBV27	TRBJ1-2	few	NA	CASSLNPLYGYTF	TGTGCCAGCAGTTTAAACCCCCTCTATGGCTACACCTTC
TRBV6-1	TRBJ2-5	NA	NA	CASSGTEQETQYF	TGTGCCAGCAGTGGGACGGAACAAGAGACCCAGTACTTC
TRBV5-1	TRBJ1-1	NA	NA	CASSIGSPMNTEAFF	TGCGCCAGCAGCATTGGGTCGCCTATGAACACTGAAGCTTTCTTT
TRBV15	TRBJ2-7	few	NA	CATSRDPVRLTYEQYF	TGTGCCACCAGCAGAGATCCGGTCAGACTGACCTACGAGCAGTACTTC
TRBV14	TRBJ2-2	few	NA	CASSQEVGRTTGELFF	TGTGCCAGCAGCCAAGAGGTGGGCAGAACCACCGGGGAGCTGTTTTTT
TRBV18	TRBJ2-3	few	NA	CASSPDLGDTQYF	TGTGCCAGCTCACCCGATCTGGGAGATACGCAGTATTTT
TRBV29-1	TRBJ2-5	few	TRBD1	CSVRTGGEETQYF	TGCAGCGTGCGGACAGGGGGGGAAGAGACCCAGTACTTC
TRBV7-2	TRBJ2-1	NA	NA	CASSLAGRDSYNEQFF	TGTGCCAGCAGCTTAGCGGGACGGGACTCCTACAATGAGCAGTTCTTC
TRBV10-3	TRBJ2-7	few	TRBD1	CAISGRKGQGSEQYF	TGTGCCATCAGTGGCCGGAAAGGACAGGGCTCCGAGCAGTACTTC
TRBV24-1	TRBJ2-3	NA	NA	CATSVSTDTQYF	TGTGCCACCAGTGTCAGCACAGATACGCAGTATTTT
TRBV28	TRBJ2-3	many	NA	CASSLSTDTQYF	TGCGCCAGCAGCTTAAGCACAGATACGCAGTATTTT
TRBV12-3/TRBV12-4	TRBJ1-4	NA	NA	CASSPSRGNNEKLFF	TGTGCCAGCAGTCCCAGTCGGGGGAATAATGAAAAACTGTTTTTT
TRBV11-3	TRBJ2-5	NA	NA	CASTKGGQGWETQYF	TGTGCCAGCACCAAAGGGGGGCAGGGTTGGGAGACCCAGTACTTC
TRBV29-1	TRBJ1-1	few	NA	CSVVTPGTEAFF	TGCAGCGTTGTCACCCCGGGGACTGAAGCTTTCTTT
TRBV7-2	TRBJ2-5	few	TRBD2	CASTVAGGYQETQYF	TGTGCCAGCACCGTAGCGGGGGGGTACCAAGAGACCCAGTACTTC